A single sample gave rise to the 10 T cell receptor beta chains below, sequenced in a study of OX40 agonist ivuxolimab in advanced cancers. TCRdb keeps only in-frame clones here, not all; method: immunoSEQ multiplex PCR. Altogether 90,000 to 100,000 clones are present, around nine tenths being singletons, with the ten largest covering under 0.55%. The source was CD4+ or CD8+ T cells sorted from blood, collected in a trial of the OX40 agonist ivuxolimab. These TCRs come from an adult with an advanced solid tumor such as melanoma, head and neck, liver or kidney cancer.

The chain is built from TRBV19 and TRBJ2-2; TRBD1 matches at 7 bases. CDR1 and CDR2 (germline): LNHDA, SQIVND (reference sequence). V was clipped by 8 bases and J by 3 bases; unmatched bases: 3. There are 13 residues in the CDR3. The CDR3 region has the DNA TGTGCCAGTTACAGGGGTGACACCGGGGAGCTGTTTTTT. It yields the protein CASYRGDTGELFF.

The chain combines TRBV5-1 with TRBJ2-5; a weak D match, TRBD2 (7 bases). CDR1 and CDR2 (germline): SGHRS, YFSETQ. This CDR3 is built from 14 residues. Trimming took 4 bases from V and 5 from J, leaving 15 bases between them. Written as DNA, the CDR3 is TGCGCCAGCAGCCTGGAGGGGGGGCCTGAGACCCAGTACTTC. Protein product: CASSLEGGPETQYF.

CDR3 nucleotides: TGTGCCAGCAGCTTACCCCCCGGGACAGACTCCTACAATGAGCAGTTCTTC. Amino acids: CASSLPPGTDSYNEQFF. The genes are TRBV7-2 and TRBJ2-1; 7 nucleotides match TRBD1. The CDR3 is 17 amino acids. Trimming cost V 2 bases and J 0 bases; bases outside gene matches: 7. Germline V gives CDR1 SGHTA, CDR2 FQGNSA.

This sequence joins TRBV19 and TRBJ2-5; D ambiguous. With 3 bases removed from V and 5 bases from J, the gap between germline ends came to 7 bases. The CDR3 is made up of 12 amino acids. In germline, CDR1 is LNHDA, CDR2 SQIVND (reference sequence). The CDR3: CASSIFGETQYF. The CDR3 DNA reads as TGTGCCAGTAGTATTTTCGGTGAGACCCAGTACTTC.

The sample holds one count of this clone. This chain connects TRBV2 to TRBJ1-5; D is ambiguous. Trimming pared 6 bases from V and 0 bases from J, leaving 9 bases between. CDR1 and CDR2 (germline): SNHLY, FYNNEI. This CDR3 has 14 amino acids. CDR3 in amino acids: CASRGSSSNQPQHF. The CDR3 nucleotides are TGTGCCAGCAGGGGCTCTTCTAGCAATCAGCCCCAGCATTTT.

J is TRBJ1-1 and V is TRBV4-2; TRBD1 agrees at 8 bases. Germline CDR1 and CDR2: LGHNA and YNFKEQ. There are 14 residues in the CDR3. Trimming cost V 3 bases and J 6 bases; bases outside gene matches: 6. CDR3 in DNA: TGTGCCAGCAGCCACCCTGGACAGGGTTCTGAAGCTTTCTTT. Its protein product is CASSHPGQGSEAFF.

The chain couples TRBV5-6 to TRBJ2-7; TRBD1 matches at 9 bases. After removal of 2 bases from V and 2 bases from J, the junction contained 2 bases not matched to a gene. Looked up from germline, CDR1 is SGHDT and CDR2 is YYEEEE. This CDR3 spans 14 amino acids. The CDR3 DNA is TGTGCCAGCAGCTTAGGACAGGGGCCCTACGAGCAGTACTTC. The encoded protein is CASSLGQGPYEQYF.

In this sample, this clone turned up a few times. J is TRBJ2-2 and V is TRBV5-4; possibly TRBD2 for D (5 bases). CDR1 SGHNT and CDR2 YYREEE come from the germline V gene (reference sequence). This CDR3 has 15 amino acids. Trimming cost V 5 bases and J 7 bases, with 18 bases left between them. CDR3 bases: TGTGCCAGCAGTACCCTAGTGGGGAGAAGCGGGGAGCTGTTTTTT. Its protein product is CASSTLVGRSGELFF.

This sequence joins TRBV7-8 and TRBJ2-5; D unresolved. With 4 bases removed from V and 12 bases from J, the gap between germline ends came to 21 bases. The germline V gene has CDR1 SGHVS and CDR2 FQNEAQ. This CDR3 is 14 amino acids long. The CDR3 DNA reads as TGTGCCAGCAGCTGGCGACGGGTGCCAATGGTGGAGTACTTC. Translation: CASSWRRVPMVEYF.

This clone was seen a single time. The chain carries TRBV7-2 and TRBJ1-4; tentative D call: TRBD1 (5 bases). V was cut by 4 bases and J by 5 bases, with 20 bases left in between. Germline values: CDR1 SGHTA, CDR2 FQGNSA. There are 17 residues in the CDR3. DNA for the CDR3: TGTGCCAGCAGCTCCGTCCGGGGGTCCAGACAAAATGAAAAACTGTTTTTT. It translates to CASSSVRGSRQNEKLFF.